The rows below give T cell receptor beta chains drawn from one sample of a study of a mutant IDH1 vaccine in newly diagnosed glioma. Some clones are missing from TCRdb's copy, which holds only in-frame ones; the method was immunoSEQ multiplex PCR. The sample consists of tens of thousands of clones, 76% of them appearing once. No antigens are known for them. The sample here was PBMCs, taken from a glioma patient whose treatment included an IDH1 peptide vaccine. The receptors were gathered from a woman in her 40s with glioma. Some clones in this sample may be carry-over from other donors' samples. Each CDR3 is given with its conserved first and last residue. The order of the fields is D gene, V gene, clone size, J gene, CDR3 DNA, CDR3 protein. D genes are given only for firm matches. The listing skips clone size in some rows; elsewhere it reads once, few, many or a size class.

-	TRBV27	few	TRBJ1-5	TGTGCCAGCAGTCGACTCCCGGCAGGTAGCAATCAGCCCCAGCATTTT	CASSRLPAGSNQPQHF
-	TRBV7-2	-	TRBJ1-2	TGTGCCAGCAGCTTACAACAAGGGGGCTACACCTTC	CASSLQQGGYTF
TRBD2	TRBV5-4	-	TRBJ2-3	TGTGCCAGCAGCGTGGGGGCTAGCGGGGGGCCCTATAGCACAGATACGCAGTATTTT	CASSVGASGGPYSTDTQYF
-	TRBV5-4	-	TRBJ2-7	TGTGCCAGCAGCAGGGGGACAACCTACGAGCAGTACTTC	CASSRGTTYEQYF
-	TRBV7-2	-	TRBJ2-3	TGTGCCAGCAGCAAGACGGGGGATACGCAGTATTTT	CASSKTGDTQYF
-	TRBV6-6	few	TRBJ2-7	TGTGCCAGCAGCCCCGGGACCAGACACGGCTACGAGCAGTACTTC	CASSPGTRHGYEQYF
-	TRBV10-3	-	TRBJ2-7	TGTGCCATCAGTGAGGGGGCAATAAACTACGAGCAGTACTTC	CAISEGAINYEQYF
-	TRBV11-2	-	TRBJ1-3	TGTGCCAGCAGCTTTACCGGGGGCAACACCATATATTTT	CASSFTGGNTIYF
TRBD1	TRBV29-1	-	TRBJ1-1	TGCAGCGTACAGACAGGGGAGGGCACTGAAGCTTTCTTT	CSVQTGEGTEAFF
-	TRBV5-1	-	TRBJ1-1	TGCGCCAGCAGCTTGGTCGGAGGAGGGAACACTGAAGCTTTCTTT	CASSLVGGGNTEAFF
TRBD1	TRBV9	-	TRBJ2-7	TGTGCCAGCAGCGTAGAGGGACAGGGGCCCGAGCAGTACTTC	CASSVEGQGPEQYF
TRBD2	TRBV27	-	TRBJ2-7	TGTGCCAGCAGGAGGGGACTAGCGGGTTACGAGCAGTACTTC	CASRRGLAGYEQYF
-	TRBV9	few	TRBJ1-1	TGTGCCAGCAGCGTAGGGGACGAAGTGAACACTGAAGCTTTCTTT	CASSVGDEVNTEAFF
-	TRBV27	once	TRBJ2-5	TGTGCCAGCAGTTTATCTCTTGGGGGCGAGGAGACCCAGTACTTC	CASSLSLGGEETQYF
-	TRBV29-1	-	TRBJ1-1	TGCAGCGTTGACCCCTCCGGGGGGGCTTTCTTT	CSVDPSGGAFF
-	TRBV6-5	once	TRBJ2-2	TGTGCCAGCAGGCCCAGTCGGGGACCCGGGGAGCTGTTTTTT	CASRPSRGPGELFF
TRBD2	TRBV2	-	TRBJ2-1	TGTGCCAGCAGTGAGGAGCGGGGGGCCTACAATGAGCAGTTCTTC	CASSEERGAYNEQFF
TRBD2	TRBV4-1	-	TRBJ2-2	TGCGCCAGCAGCCAGGGACTAGCGGGGTCGAGGTCCGGGGAGCTGTTTTTT	CASSQGLAGSRSGELFF
TRBD1	TRBV2	-	TRBJ1-3	TGTGCCAGCAGAACCGGGACAGGGGGCATCAGGAACACCATATATTTT	CASRTGTGGIRNTIYF
-	TRBV5-4	-	TRBJ1-6	TGTGCCAGCAGCTTAGGCATCCCAGAGGAGGATTCACCCCTCCACTTT	CASSLGIPEEDSPLHF
TRBD1	TRBV10-3	-	TRBJ2-7	TGTGCCACAACAGGGGGCTTGTACGAGCAGTACTTC	CATTGGLYEQYF
-	TRBV19	-	TRBJ1-3	TGTGCCAGTAGTATAGATGTCGACTTGGGGGACACCATATATTTT	CASSIDVDLGDTIYF
TRBD1	TRBV14	-	TRBJ1-6	TGTGCCAGCAACCAAGGACAGGGAATTAATTCACCCCTCCACTTT	CASNQGQGINSPLHF
-	TRBV20-1	few	TRBJ1-1	TGCAGCGCTGTCGGTACTGAAGCTTTCTTT	CSAVGTEAFF
TRBD1	TRBV5-1	once	TRBJ1-4	TGCGCCAGCAGCATGACCCCCGGGACAGTAAATGAAAAACTGTTTTTT	CASSMTPGTVNEKLFF
-	TRBV7-6	once	TRBJ2-5	TGTGCCAGCAGCTTGACGTTTCAAGAGACCCAGTACTTC	CASSLTFQETQYF
-	TRBV5-1	-	TRBJ2-3	TGCGCCAGCAGCTTGGAGGTACAGGCAGATACGCAGTATTTT	CASSLEVQADTQYF
-	TRBV30	-	TRBJ1-3	TGTGCCTGGAGTGTACTTCTGGGGACATCGGGGAGAAACACCATATATTTT	CAWSVLLGTSGRNTIYF
-	TRBV10-3	-	TRBJ2-1	TGTGCCATCAGTGGGACGGGCCTGAGCTCCTACAATGAGCAGTTCTTC	CAISGTGLSSYNEQFF
TRBD2	TRBV6-5	-	TRBJ2-5	TGTGCCAGCAGTTGGCGCGGGGGGGCCGGCGAGACCCAGTACTTC	CASSWRGGAGETQYF
-	TRBV10-2	few	TRBJ1-5	TGCGCCAGCAGTGATAGGCAGGGAACCAATCAGCCCCAGCATTTT	CASSDRQGTNQPQHF
TRBD2	TRBV2	once	TRBJ2-3	TGTGCCAGCGAACGGGGGGGCCGGACAGATACGCAGTATTTT	CASERGGRTDTQYF
-	TRBV12-1	-	TRBJ1-1	TGTGCCAGCAGCTCACCATATCGTGAAGCTTTCTTT	CASSSPYREAFF
TRBD1	TRBV7-9	few	TRBJ1-6	TGTGCCAGCAGCTTAGGGGGGACAGGGGACTCACCCCTCCACTTT	CASSLGGTGDSPLHF
TRBD1	TRBV7-9	-	TRBJ1-1	TGTGCCAGCAGCTGGGGACAGGGGGGAACTGAAGCTTTCTTT	CASSWGQGGTEAFF
-	TRBV6-1	-	TRBJ1-5	TGTGCCAGCAGCCTAGGAGCGCGGCCCCAGCATTTT	CASSLGARPQHF
-	TRBV2	-	TRBJ2-5	TGTGCCAGCAGTCTAGAAGAGACCCAGTACTTC	CASSLEETQYF
-	TRBV6-1	-	TRBJ1-5	TGTGCCAGCAGTGAAAGGGTTAGCAATCAGCCCCAGCATTTT	CASSERVSNQPQHF
-	TRBV29-1	few	TRBJ1-2	TGCAGCGTTGAGTGGGTACCCTATGGCTACACCTTC	CSVEWVPYGYTF
TRBD2	TRBV2	-	TRBJ2-3	TGTGCCAGCAGTGGGTTAGCGGGTCTCACAGATACGCAGTATTTT	CASSGLAGLTDTQYF
-	TRBV4-2	many	TRBJ2-7	TGTGCCAGCAGCTGGTTCGGGGTCGGGTACGAGCAGTACTTC	CASSWFGVGYEQYF